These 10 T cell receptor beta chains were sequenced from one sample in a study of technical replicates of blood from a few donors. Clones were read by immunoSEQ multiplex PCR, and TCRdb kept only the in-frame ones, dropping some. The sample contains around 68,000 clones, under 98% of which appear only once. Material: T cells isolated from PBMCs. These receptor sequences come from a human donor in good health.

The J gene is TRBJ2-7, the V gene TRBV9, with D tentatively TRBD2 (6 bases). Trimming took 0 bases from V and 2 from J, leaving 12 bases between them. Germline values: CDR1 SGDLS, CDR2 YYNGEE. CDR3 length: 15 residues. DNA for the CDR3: TGTGCCAGCAGCGTAGACGGGAGTGGGCCCTACGAGCAGTACTTC. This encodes CASSVDGSGPYEQYF.

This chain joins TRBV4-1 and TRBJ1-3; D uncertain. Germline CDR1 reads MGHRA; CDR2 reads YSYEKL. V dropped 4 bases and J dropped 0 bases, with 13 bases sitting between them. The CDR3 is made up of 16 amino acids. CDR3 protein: CASSPQRTVSGNTIYF. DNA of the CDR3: TGCGCCAGCAGCCCCCAGCGGACGGTCTCTGGAAACACCATATATTTT.

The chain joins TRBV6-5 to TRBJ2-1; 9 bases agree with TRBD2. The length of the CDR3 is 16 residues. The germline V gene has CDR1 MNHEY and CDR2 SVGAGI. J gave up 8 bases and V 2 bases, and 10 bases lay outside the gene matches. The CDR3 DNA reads TGTGCCAGCAGTTACATAAAGCGGGAGGTTAGGTATGAGCAGTTCTTC. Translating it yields CASSYIKREVRYEQFF.

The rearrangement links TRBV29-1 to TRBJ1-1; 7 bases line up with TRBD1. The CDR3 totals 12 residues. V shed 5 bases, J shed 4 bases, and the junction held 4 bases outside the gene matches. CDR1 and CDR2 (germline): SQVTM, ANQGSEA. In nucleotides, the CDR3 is TGCAGCGTTCCCGGGACAGCCACTGAAGCTTTCTTT. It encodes CSVPGTATEAFF. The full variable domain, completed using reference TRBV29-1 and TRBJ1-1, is SAVISQKPSRDICQRGTSLTIQCQVDSQVTMMFWYRQQPGQSLTLIATANQGSEATYESGFVIDKFPISRPNLTFSTLTVSNMSPEDSSIYLCSVPGTATEAFFGQGTRLTVV.

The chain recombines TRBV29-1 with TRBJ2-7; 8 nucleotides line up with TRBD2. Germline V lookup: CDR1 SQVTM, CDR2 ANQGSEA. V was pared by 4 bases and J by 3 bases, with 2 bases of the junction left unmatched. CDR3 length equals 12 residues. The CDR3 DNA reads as TGCAGCGTTGGAACTAGCGGCTACGAGCAGTACTTC. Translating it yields CSVGTSGYEQYF.

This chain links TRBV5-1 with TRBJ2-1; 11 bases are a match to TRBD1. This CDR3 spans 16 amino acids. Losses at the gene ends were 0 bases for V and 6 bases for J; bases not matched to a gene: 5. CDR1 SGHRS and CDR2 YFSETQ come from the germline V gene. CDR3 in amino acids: CASSLDRTGGRNEQFF. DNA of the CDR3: TGCGCCAGCAGCTTGGATCGGACAGGGGGCCGCAATGAGCAGTTCTTC.

The CDR3 coding sequence is TGTGCCAGCAGTGAATCAGACAGCTACTATGGCTACACCTTC. Its translation is CASSESDSYYGYTF. The chain uses TRBV2 and TRBJ1-2, with D possibly matching TRBD1 (5 bases). The CDR3 sequence is 14 residues long. Germline V lookup: CDR1 SNHLY, CDR2 FYNNEI. Trimming removed 2 bases at V and 3 bases at J, with 10 bases between.

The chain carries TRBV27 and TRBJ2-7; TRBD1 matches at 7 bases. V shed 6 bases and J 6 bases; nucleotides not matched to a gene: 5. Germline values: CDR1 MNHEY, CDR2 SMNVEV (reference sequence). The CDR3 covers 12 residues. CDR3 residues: CASSDREREQYF. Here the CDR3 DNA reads TGTGCCAGCAGCGACAGGGAACGCGAGCAGTACTTC.

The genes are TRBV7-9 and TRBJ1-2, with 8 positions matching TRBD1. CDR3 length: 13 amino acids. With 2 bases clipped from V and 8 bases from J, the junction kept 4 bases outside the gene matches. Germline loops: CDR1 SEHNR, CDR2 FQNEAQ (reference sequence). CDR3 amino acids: CASSLRQGFGYTF. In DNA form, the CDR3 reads TGTGCCAGCAGCTTAAGACAGGGGTTCGGCTACACCTTC.

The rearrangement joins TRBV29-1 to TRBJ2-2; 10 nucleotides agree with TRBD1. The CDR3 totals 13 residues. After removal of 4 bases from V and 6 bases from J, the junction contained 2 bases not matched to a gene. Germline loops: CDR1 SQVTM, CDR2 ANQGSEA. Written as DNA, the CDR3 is TGCAGCGTTGCGGGACAGGGGTCCGGGGAGCTGTTTTTT. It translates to CSVAGQGSGELFF.